This T cell receptor beta chain was found in a study of blood T cell repertoires in COVID-19 (TCRdb year 2020). Looking at the study overall: Samples covering the acute and convalescent phases of COVID-19 were provided by collaborators in the United States, Italy and Spain. The prospective study material was composed of cDNA or gDNA derived from T cells, B-cell-depleted T cells, or PBMCs. Deeply sampled blood TCRbeta repertoires from subjects exposed to, actively infected with, or recovered from COVID-19 were included in the dataset. The repertoires were released in a freely available public database intended as a resource for research on the immune response to SARS-CoV-2. Samples were obtained from the ongoing ImmuneRACE study (first 160 participants) and from some 1,200 subjects provided by 6 global collaborators. Sample metadata almost always included a de-identified subject ID, COVID-19 status, age in years and sex. Where HLA class I and class II types were available, the types were taken from metadata supplied by the sample provider, not from assay-based typing. Findings and caveats that apply to the study as a whole: The quantity of clinical and demographic metadata differed by source and by participant and was supplied without curation.

A second Seattle source provided samples from volunteer blood donors who had recovered from COVID-19. Whole blood was collected in K2EDTA tubes by collaborating institutions according to the institutions' own protocols. For TCRbeta analysis, collaborators shipped samples as frozen whole blood, isolated PBMCs, or DNA extracted from either of those sample types. Here V drops 3 bases and J drops 5 bases, and the junction holds 7 bases not matched to any gene. Including the terminal cysteine and phenylalanine, the CDR3 comprises 15 residues. This entry keeps only the CDR3 DNA: 45 bases, framed from base 1. Looking up the germline V gene yields CDR1 KGHSH and CDR2 LQKENI. This clone occurred a few times. Its target antigen remains unknown. No much larger clonotype is one base removed from it; base qualities were not supplied. TCRbeta CDR3 regions were amplified from genomic DNA using the immunoSEQ Assay, a bias-controlled multiplex PCR. As for how the authors treated the data: The number of nucleated cells in each sample was estimated from the amplification of reference gene primers within the assay. Sequence reads were collapsed and filtered to measure the absolute abundance of every unique TCRbeta CDR3 rearrangement. For each sample, productive Simpson clonality was calculated by taking the square root of Simpson's diversity index across productive rearrangements. The clones in this table, taken by TCRdb from immuneACCESS, are in-frame only. Not every clone is retained; where verified, under half of the shortfall comes from an unresolved V gene, and the cause of the rest is unknown. That table furnishes V, J and clone size, whereas the DNA furnished D and trimming. This sample gives about 130,000 clones in total; around 73% of them show up just once. The ten largest clones add up to approximately 11% of the sample.

Source material: peripheral blood. The sequence links TRBV18 to TRBJ2-1, with 7 central nucleotides matching TRBD2. This sequence was found in a man between 60 and 70 years old who had recovered from COVID-19. The CDR3 protein: CASSPPLANDNEQFF. Read as DNA, the sequence is TGTGCCAGCTCACCGCCACTAGCGAACGACAATGAGCAGTTCTTC.